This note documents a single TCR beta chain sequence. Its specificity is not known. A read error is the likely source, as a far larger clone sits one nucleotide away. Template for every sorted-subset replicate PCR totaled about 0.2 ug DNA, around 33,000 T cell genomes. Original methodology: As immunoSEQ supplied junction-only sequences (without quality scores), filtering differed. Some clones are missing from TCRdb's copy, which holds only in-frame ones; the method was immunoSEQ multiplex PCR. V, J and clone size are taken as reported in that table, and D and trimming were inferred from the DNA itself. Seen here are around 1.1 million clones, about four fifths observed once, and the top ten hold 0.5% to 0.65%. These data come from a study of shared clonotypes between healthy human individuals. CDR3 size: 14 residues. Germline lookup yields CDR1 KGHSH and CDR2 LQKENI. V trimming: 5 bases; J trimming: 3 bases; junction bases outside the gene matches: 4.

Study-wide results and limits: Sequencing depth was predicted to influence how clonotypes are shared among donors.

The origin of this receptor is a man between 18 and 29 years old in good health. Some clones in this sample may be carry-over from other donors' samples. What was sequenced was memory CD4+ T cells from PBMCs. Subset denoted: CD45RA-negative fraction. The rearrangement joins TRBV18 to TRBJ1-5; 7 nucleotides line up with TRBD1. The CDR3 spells CASSSDRVNQPQHF. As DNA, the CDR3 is TGTGCCAGCTCATCTGACAGGGTCAATCAGCCCCAGCATTTT.